Here is one T cell receptor beta chain with its context. What it binds is not known. These data come from a study of vaccination effects on CD4 cells after COVID-19. Study summary: Before any sequencing was done, the ViraFEST assay used viral peptide pools to expand antigen-specific CD4+ T cells.

Sequenced by immunoSEQ multiplex PCR; TCRdb stores in-frame clones only, minus some. The table has about 57,000 clones, less than 80% seen once. General observations from the study: Long after vaccination, the clones induced by infection and by vaccine shrank markedly in size.

CD4+ T cell isolation took place after 10 days of culture. Either the mRNA-1273 or the BNT162b2 vaccine was given to participants as two doses. Previously uninfected by SARS-CoV-2, the vaccine recipients also showed negative nucleocapsid antibodies. V was shortened by 6 bases and J by 5 bases, with 13 bases between the two germline ends. CDR3 size: 13 residues. The germline gives CDR1 MNHEY, CDR2 SVGAGI. The sequence derives from a human donor who received a COVID-19 vaccine. The sequencing here drew on CD4+ T cells from PBMCs cultured without peptide, taken after COVID-19 vaccination. The chain has TRBV6-5 and TRBJ1-1; D perhaps matches TRBD1 (6 bases). CDR3 amino acids: CASRKRGETEAFF. The CDR3 region has the DNA TGTGCCAGCAGGAAGAGGGGGGAAACTGAAGCTTTCTTT.